These T cell receptor beta chains were read from a single sample in a study of shared clonotypes between healthy human individuals. Sequencing used immunoSEQ multiplex PCR; TCRdb keeps in-frame clones, though not all of them. There are a few million clones in the sample; approximately 93% occur only once, and approximately 0.4% lies in the top ten. Input material: naive CD4+ T cells from PBMCs. These receptors originate from a man between 18 and 29 years old in good health. Some clones in this sample may be carry-over from other donors' samples. The CDR3 runs from the conserved cysteine through the conserved F or W. Each record gives: CDR3 DNA, CDR3 protein, clone size, J gene, V gene, D gene. D genes are given only for firm matches. Clone size is stated in some rows and not others, as once, few, many or a class when expanded.

CDR3nt: TGTGCCAGCAGCCTTCGCCAAAGCACAGATACGCAGTATTTT
CDR3aa: CASSLRQSTDTQYF
abundance: .
j_gene: TRBJ2-3
v_gene: TRBV6-1
d_gene: .

CDR3nt: TGCAGCGGACGACAGGGGGAGGCAGATACGCAGTATTTT
CDR3aa: CSGRQGEADTQYF
abundance: .
j_gene: TRBJ2-3
v_gene: TRBV29-1
d_gene: TRBD1

CDR3nt: TGTGCCAGCAGTTTTGCGGGAGTTTACAATGAGCAGTTCTTC
CDR3aa: CASSFAGVYNEQFF
abundance: .
j_gene: TRBJ2-1
v_gene: TRBV2
d_gene: TRBD2

CDR3nt: TGTGCCAGTAGTACACGACAGTCCTACGAGCAGTACTTC
CDR3aa: CASSTRQSYEQYF
abundance: .
j_gene: TRBJ2-7
v_gene: TRBV19
d_gene: .

CDR3nt: TGTGCCAGCTCACCACGGTTAGCGGGGGGCGAAGAGACCCAGTACTTC
CDR3aa: CASSPRLAGGEETQYF
abundance: .
j_gene: TRBJ2-5
v_gene: TRBV18
d_gene: TRBD2

CDR3nt: TGTGCCAGCTCACCCCCGAGCACAGATACGCAGTATTTT
CDR3aa: CASSPPSTDTQYF
abundance: .
j_gene: TRBJ2-3
v_gene: TRBV18
d_gene: .

CDR3nt: TGTGCCATCAGTGACGTTGTAGCGGGAGCGACTTGGGAGAATGAGCAGTTCTTC
CDR3aa: CAISDVVAGATWENEQFF
abundance: .
j_gene: TRBJ2-1
v_gene: TRBV10-3
d_gene: TRBD2

CDR3nt: TGCAGCTTCTATTACCGCTCCTACAATGAGCAGTTCTTC
CDR3aa: CSFYYRSYNEQFF
abundance: .
j_gene: TRBJ2-1
v_gene: TRBV29-1
d_gene: .

CDR3nt: TGTGCCAGCAGTGATTTGGGTCTTATTGGCTACACCTTC
CDR3aa: CASSDLGLIGYTF
abundance: few
j_gene: TRBJ1-2
v_gene: TRBV28
d_gene: .

CDR3nt: TGCGCCAGCAGCTTTGGGGCAGGGCTAGTTTACGAGCAGTACTTC
CDR3aa: CASSFGAGLVYEQYF
abundance: .
j_gene: TRBJ2-7
v_gene: TRBV5-1
d_gene: .

CDR3nt: TGTGCCAGCAGCCCCCGGGCGGGAGGTAACACCGGGGAGCTGTTTTTT
CDR3aa: CASSPRAGGNTGELFF
abundance: .
j_gene: TRBJ2-2
v_gene: TRBV5-4
d_gene: TRBD2

CDR3nt: TGCAGTGCTTCGACACAGGGGAGCTACACCTTC
CDR3aa: CSASTQGSYTF
abundance: .
j_gene: TRBJ1-2
v_gene: TRBV20-1
d_gene: TRBD1

CDR3nt: TGCGCCAGCAGCTTGGAGGGACCTTACAATGAGCAGTTCTTC
CDR3aa: CASSLEGPYNEQFF
abundance: .
j_gene: TRBJ2-1
v_gene: TRBV5-1
d_gene: .

CDR3nt: TGTGCCAGCAGCGTAGGGTCCGTGAGGGCGGATGAGCAGTTCTTC
CDR3aa: CASSVGSVRADEQFF
abundance: .
j_gene: TRBJ2-1
v_gene: TRBV9
d_gene: .

CDR3nt: TGTGCCAGCAGCTTAGGCCATGGACTAGCGGGCTACGAGCAGTACTTC
CDR3aa: CASSLGHGLAGYEQYF
abundance: .
j_gene: TRBJ2-7
v_gene: TRBV11-2
d_gene: TRBD2

CDR3nt: TGTGCCAGCAGCTTGAGAACCGCGCGGGTCCTCGAGCAGTACTTC
CDR3aa: CASSLRTARVLEQYF
abundance: .
j_gene: TRBJ2-7
v_gene: TRBV5-6
d_gene: .

CDR3nt: TGTGCCAGTAGTGTGACAGGGGCGAACACTGAAGCTTTCTTT
CDR3aa: CASSVTGANTEAFF
abundance: .
j_gene: TRBJ1-1
v_gene: TRBV19
d_gene: TRBD1

CDR3nt: TGTGCCAGCAGCTTAGCTCCCGGGGGTTCACCCCTCCACTTT
CDR3aa: CASSLAPGGSPLHF
abundance: .
j_gene: TRBJ1-6
v_gene: TRBV11-3
d_gene: .

CDR3nt: TGTGCCAGCAGTATACCAGGCCGACTGAACACTGAAGCTTTCTTT
CDR3aa: CASSIPGRLNTEAFF
abundance: .
j_gene: TRBJ1-1
v_gene: TRBV7-2
d_gene: .

CDR3nt: TGTGCCAGCAGCCCCCGGCGGGGCGGGGATGAGCAGTTCTTC
CDR3aa: CASSPRRGGDEQFF
abundance: .
j_gene: TRBJ2-1
v_gene: TRBV5-4
d_gene: .

CDR3nt: TGTGCCAGCAGTTTATGGAGCGGGATCCAAACCGGGGAGCTGTTTTTT
CDR3aa: CASSLWSGIQTGELFF
abundance: .
j_gene: TRBJ2-2
v_gene: TRBV27
d_gene: TRBD2

CDR3nt: TGTGCCAGCAGCTTCGCGAGAACTTACCTAAGGGGCGAGCAGTACTTC
CDR3aa: CASSFARTYLRGEQYF
abundance: .
j_gene: TRBJ2-7
v_gene: TRBV11-2
d_gene: .

CDR3nt: TGTGCCAGCAGAATTCCCCCCGGGCAGCCCCAGCATTTT
CDR3aa: CASRIPPGQPQHF
abundance: .
j_gene: TRBJ1-5
v_gene: TRBV28
d_gene: .

CDR3nt: TGTGCCAGCAGCCCCGGGACTAGCGGAGAGACCCAGTACTTC
CDR3aa: CASSPGTSGETQYF
abundance: .
j_gene: TRBJ2-5
v_gene: TRBV7-7
d_gene: TRBD2

CDR3nt: TGTGCCAGCAGCCCGGAGGTGTTGGGGGAGACCCAGTACTTC
CDR3aa: CASSPEVLGETQYF
abundance: .
j_gene: TRBJ2-5
v_gene: TRBV6-5
d_gene: .

CDR3nt: TGTGCCAGCAGCATAACCGGGACAGGGGCCTCTGGCTACACCTTC
CDR3aa: CASSITGTGASGYTF
abundance: once
j_gene: TRBJ1-2
v_gene: TRBV7-8
d_gene: TRBD1

CDR3nt: TGTGCCAGCAGTGAAGCGTGGCGGGAGGTTGAGCAGTTCTTC
CDR3aa: CASSEAWREVEQFF
abundance: once
j_gene: TRBJ2-1
v_gene: TRBV2
d_gene: TRBD2

CDR3nt: TGTGCCAGCAGCAAGACAGGGGGCAATCAGCCCCAGCATTTT
CDR3aa: CASSKTGGNQPQHF
abundance: .
j_gene: TRBJ1-5
v_gene: TRBV6-5
d_gene: TRBD1

CDR3nt: TGTGCCAGCAGCTTAGCGGGGGGCGGTGAGCAGTTCTTC
CDR3aa: CASSLAGGGEQFF
abundance: .
j_gene: TRBJ2-1
v_gene: TRBV7-9
d_gene: .

CDR3nt: TGTGCCAGCAGTCTACCGGACAGTCGTGGCTACACCTTC
CDR3aa: CASSLPDSRGYTF
abundance: .
j_gene: TRBJ1-2
v_gene: TRBV28
d_gene: .

CDR3nt: TGTGCCAGCAGCGCCCGGACGGTTAACTATGGCTACACCTTC
CDR3aa: CASSARTVNYGYTF
abundance: .
j_gene: TRBJ1-2
v_gene: TRBV9
d_gene: .

CDR3nt: TGCGCCAGCAGCCCCCCTCCAGCGGGAAGGGCCGGGGAGCTGTTTTTT
CDR3aa: CASSPPPAGRAGELFF
abundance: once
j_gene: TRBJ2-2
v_gene: TRBV5-1
d_gene: TRBD2

CDR3nt: TGCAGCGCCAAAGTTCCATCTGGAAACACCATATATTTT
CDR3aa: CSAKVPSGNTIYF
abundance: .
j_gene: TRBJ1-3
v_gene: TRBV29-1
d_gene: .

CDR3nt: TGCGCCAGCAGCCCCGGGACAGGGCCCCTTGAAGCTTTCTTT
CDR3aa: CASSPGTGPLEAFF
abundance: .
j_gene: TRBJ1-1
v_gene: TRBV5-1
d_gene: TRBD1

CDR3nt: TGCGCCAGCAGCTTGGGGACTAGCGCCTACGAGCAGTACTTC
CDR3aa: CASSLGTSAYEQYF
abundance: .
j_gene: TRBJ2-7
v_gene: TRBV5-1
d_gene: TRBD2

CDR3nt: TGTGCCAGCAGCTTAGAGACCTCCCGGGGGCTTAGTGAAAAACTGTTTTTT
CDR3aa: CASSLETSRGLSEKLFF
abundance: .
j_gene: TRBJ1-4
v_gene: TRBV11-2
d_gene: .

CDR3nt: TGTGCCAGCAGCCGGTCGGGACAGGGGACCAATGAGCAGTTCTTC
CDR3aa: CASSRSGQGTNEQFF
abundance: .
j_gene: TRBJ2-1
v_gene: TRBV21-1
d_gene: .

CDR3nt: TGTGCCAGCAGTCCGTATACGGGGTTGGCGTTCTTC
CDR3aa: CASSPYTGLAFF
abundance: .
j_gene: TRBJ2-1
v_gene: TRBV6-1
d_gene: .

CDR3nt: TGTGCCAGCAGCCTGGGACTAGCCCTCTCCTACAATGAGCAGTTCTTC
CDR3aa: CASSLGLALSYNEQFF
abundance: .
j_gene: TRBJ2-1
v_gene: TRBV14
d_gene: TRBD2

CDR3nt: TGTGCCAGTAGTAAGGCACCAGGGTCGTCGGCTTACTACGAGCAGTACTTC
CDR3aa: CASSKAPGSSAYYEQYF
abundance: .
j_gene: TRBJ2-7
v_gene: TRBV19
d_gene: .

CDR3nt: TGTGCCTCCACGGGGACTAGCGGGAATGAGCAGTTCTTC
CDR3aa: CASTGTSGNEQFF
abundance: .
j_gene: TRBJ2-1
v_gene: TRBV10-3
d_gene: TRBD2

CDR3nt: TGTGCCAGCAGACAGGGGGTATTAGAAGGCTACACCTTC
CDR3aa: CASRQGVLEGYTF
abundance: once
j_gene: TRBJ1-2
v_gene: TRBV6-5
d_gene: TRBD1

CDR3nt: TGTGCCAGCAGCACAGCGGGGACCACAGATACGCAGTATTTT
CDR3aa: CASSTAGTTDTQYF
abundance: .
j_gene: TRBJ2-3
v_gene: TRBV28
d_gene: TRBD2

CDR3nt: TGTGCCAGCAGTGTGGGGGGGGGCACTGAAGCTTTCTTT
CDR3aa: CASSVGGGTEAFF
abundance: .
j_gene: TRBJ1-1
v_gene: TRBV6-1
d_gene: .

CDR3nt: TGTGCCAGCAGCTCAGGGACTAGCGGGAAAGAGACCCAGTACTTC
CDR3aa: CASSSGTSGKETQYF
abundance: .
j_gene: TRBJ2-5
v_gene: TRBV5-4
d_gene: TRBD2

CDR3nt: TGTGCCAGCAGGGGGCAAGAGACCCAGTACTTC
CDR3aa: CASRGQETQYF
abundance: .
j_gene: TRBJ2-5
v_gene: TRBV2
d_gene: .

CDR3nt: TGTGCCAGTATGACCAGGAGGGGACAGGGGGCAATCCCCTATGGCTACACCTTC
CDR3aa: CASMTRRGQGAIPYGYTF
abundance: .
j_gene: TRBJ1-2
v_gene: TRBV19
d_gene: TRBD1

CDR3nt: TGTGCCAGCAGCGTAGCCGGGGGAGGGGGCTACAATGAGCAGTTCTTC
CDR3aa: CASSVAGGGGYNEQFF
abundance: .
j_gene: TRBJ2-1
v_gene: TRBV9
d_gene: .

CDR3nt: TGTGCCAGCACATTCTCCTCCTTGCTTAGGAGGGAAAAACTGTTTTTT
CDR3aa: CASTFSSLLRREKLFF
abundance: once
j_gene: TRBJ1-4
v_gene: TRBV27
d_gene: .

CDR3nt: TGTGCCAGCAGTGAAGCCAGGAACCAGCCCCAGCATTTT
CDR3aa: CASSEARNQPQHF
abundance: .
j_gene: TRBJ1-5
v_gene: TRBV6-1
d_gene: .

CDR3nt: TGTGCTAGTGCCTGGGGACTAGCGGGAGGGCCTAGAGATACGCAGTATTTT
CDR3aa: CASAWGLAGGPRDTQYF
abundance: once
j_gene: TRBJ2-3
v_gene: TRBV12-5
d_gene: TRBD2

CDR3nt: TGTGCCAGCTCACCACGGTCGAACGGGGACTATGGCTACACCTTC
CDR3aa: CASSPRSNGDYGYTF
abundance: once
j_gene: TRBJ1-2
v_gene: TRBV18
d_gene: .

CDR3nt: TGCGCCAGCAGCTTTATCGCCGGGACCACCCCCAATGAGCAGTTCTTC
CDR3aa: CASSFIAGTTPNEQFF
abundance: .
j_gene: TRBJ2-1
v_gene: TRBV5-1
d_gene: .

CDR3nt: TGTGCCAGCAGCCCGGGACTAGGGAATGAAAAACTGTTTTTT
CDR3aa: CASSPGLGNEKLFF
abundance: .
j_gene: TRBJ1-4
v_gene: TRBV7-2
d_gene: .

CDR3nt: TGTGCCAGCAGCTTGGGTGTTAATGAGCAGTTCTTC
CDR3aa: CASSLGVNEQFF
abundance: .
j_gene: TRBJ2-1
v_gene: TRBV5-6
d_gene: .

CDR3nt: TGTGCCAGCAGTAAGAATGAAAAACTGTTTTTT
CDR3aa: CASSKNEKLFF
abundance: .
j_gene: TRBJ1-4
v_gene: TRBV27
d_gene: .

CDR3nt: TGTGCCAGCGGTCGATCCTACGAGCAGTACTTC
CDR3aa: CASGRSYEQYF
abundance: .
j_gene: TRBJ2-7
v_gene: TRBV28
d_gene: .